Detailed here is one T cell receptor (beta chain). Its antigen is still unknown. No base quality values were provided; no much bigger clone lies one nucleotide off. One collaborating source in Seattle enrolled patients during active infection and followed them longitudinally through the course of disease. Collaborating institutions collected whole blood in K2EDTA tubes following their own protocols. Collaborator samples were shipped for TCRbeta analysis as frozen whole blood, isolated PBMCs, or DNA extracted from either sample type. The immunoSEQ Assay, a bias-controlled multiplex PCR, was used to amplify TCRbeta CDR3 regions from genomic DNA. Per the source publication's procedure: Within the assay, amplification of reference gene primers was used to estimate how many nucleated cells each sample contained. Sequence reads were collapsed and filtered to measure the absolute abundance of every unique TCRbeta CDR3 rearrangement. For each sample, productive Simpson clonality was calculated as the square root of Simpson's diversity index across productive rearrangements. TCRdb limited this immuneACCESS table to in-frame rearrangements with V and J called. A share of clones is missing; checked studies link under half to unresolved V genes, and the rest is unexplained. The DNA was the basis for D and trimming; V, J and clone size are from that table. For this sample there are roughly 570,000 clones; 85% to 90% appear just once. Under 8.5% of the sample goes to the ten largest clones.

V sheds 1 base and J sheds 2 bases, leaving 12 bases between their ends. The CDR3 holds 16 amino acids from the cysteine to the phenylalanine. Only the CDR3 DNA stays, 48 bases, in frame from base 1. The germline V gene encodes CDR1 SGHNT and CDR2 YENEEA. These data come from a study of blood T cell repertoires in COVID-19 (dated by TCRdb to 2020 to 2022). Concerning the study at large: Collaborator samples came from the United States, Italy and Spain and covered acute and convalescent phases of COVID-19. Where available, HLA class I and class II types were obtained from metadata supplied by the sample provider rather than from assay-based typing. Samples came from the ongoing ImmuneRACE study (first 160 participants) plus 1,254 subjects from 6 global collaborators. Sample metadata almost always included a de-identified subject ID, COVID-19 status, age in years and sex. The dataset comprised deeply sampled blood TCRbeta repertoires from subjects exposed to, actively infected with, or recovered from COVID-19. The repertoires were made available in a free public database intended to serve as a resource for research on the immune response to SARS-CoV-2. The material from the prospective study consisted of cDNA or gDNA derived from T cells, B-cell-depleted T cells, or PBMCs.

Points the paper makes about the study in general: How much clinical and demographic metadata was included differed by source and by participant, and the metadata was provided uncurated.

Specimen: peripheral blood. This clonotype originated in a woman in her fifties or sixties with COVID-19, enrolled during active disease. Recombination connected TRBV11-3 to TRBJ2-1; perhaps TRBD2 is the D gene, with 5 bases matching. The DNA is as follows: TGTGCCAGCAGCTTAGGGGGAATGGAGGCCTACAATGAGCAGTTCTTC. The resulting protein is CASSLGGMEAYNEQFF. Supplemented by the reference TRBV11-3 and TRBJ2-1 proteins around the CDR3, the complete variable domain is EAGVVQSPRYKIIEKKQPVAFWCNPISGHNTLYWYLQNLGQGPELLIRYENEEAVDDSQLPKDRFSAERLKGVDSTLKIQPAELGDSAVYLCASSLGGMEAYNEQFFGPGTRLTVL.